This TCR beta chain comes out of a study of blood T cell repertoires in COVID-19. Study overall: COVID-19 samples collected from the United States, Italy and Spain covered acute and convalescent phases. Nucleic acid was either cDNA or gDNA, and it came from T cells, B-cell-depleted T cells, or PBMCs.

In the authors' methods: Cell counts per sample came from amplifying reference gene primers. Profiled with immunoSEQ multiplex PCR; TCRdb holds only in-frame clones, not every one. V, J and clone size are taken as reported in that table, and D and trimming were inferred from the DNA itself. The data show approximately 68,000 clones, around 86% seen once. This CDR3 contains 17 residues. V gave up 3 bases and J gave up 0 bases, with 17 bases separating them. Germline lookup yields CDR1 MNHEY and CDR2 SMNVEV (reference sequence). The chain employs TRBV27 and TRBJ1-1; TRBD1 is a possible D gene (6 bases). The source is a woman in her fifties or sixties with acute or convalescent COVID-19. Material: peripheral blood. CDR3 region: CASSLSQGNGLNTEAFF. As DNA, the CDR3 is TGTGCCAGCAGTTTGTCTCAGGGGAACGGTTTGAACACTGAAGCTTTCTTT.